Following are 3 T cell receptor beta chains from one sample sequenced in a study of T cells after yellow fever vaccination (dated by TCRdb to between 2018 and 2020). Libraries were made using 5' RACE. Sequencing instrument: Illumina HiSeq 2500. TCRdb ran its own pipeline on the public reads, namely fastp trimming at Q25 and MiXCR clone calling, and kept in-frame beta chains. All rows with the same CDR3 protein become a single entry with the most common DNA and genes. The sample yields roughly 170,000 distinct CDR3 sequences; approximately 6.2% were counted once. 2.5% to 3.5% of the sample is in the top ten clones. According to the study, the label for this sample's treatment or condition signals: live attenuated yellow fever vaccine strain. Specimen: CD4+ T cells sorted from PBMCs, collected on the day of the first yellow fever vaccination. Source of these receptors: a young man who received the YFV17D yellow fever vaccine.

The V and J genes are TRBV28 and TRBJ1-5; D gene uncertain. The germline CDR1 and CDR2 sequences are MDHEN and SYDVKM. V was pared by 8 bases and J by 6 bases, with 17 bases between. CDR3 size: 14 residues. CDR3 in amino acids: CASFLGGGGQPQHF. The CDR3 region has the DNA TGTGCCAGCTTCCTGGGAGGCGGAGGTCAGCCCCAGCATTTT.

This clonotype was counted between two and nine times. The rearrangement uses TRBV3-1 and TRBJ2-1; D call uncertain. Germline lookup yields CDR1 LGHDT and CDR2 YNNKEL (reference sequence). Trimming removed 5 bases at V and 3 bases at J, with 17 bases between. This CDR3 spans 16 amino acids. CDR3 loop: CASSVSMGFHYNEQFF. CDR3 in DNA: TGTGCCAGCAGCGTTAGTATGGGGTTCCACTACAATGAGCAGTTCTTC.

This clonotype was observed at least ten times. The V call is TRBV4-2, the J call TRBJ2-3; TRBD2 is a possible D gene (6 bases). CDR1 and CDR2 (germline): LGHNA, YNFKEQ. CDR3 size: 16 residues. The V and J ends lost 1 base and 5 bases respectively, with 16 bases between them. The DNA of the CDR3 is TGTGCCAGCAGCCAAGGGAGGGAGATGGGGGTAGATACGCAGTATTTT. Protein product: CASSQGREMGVDTQYF.